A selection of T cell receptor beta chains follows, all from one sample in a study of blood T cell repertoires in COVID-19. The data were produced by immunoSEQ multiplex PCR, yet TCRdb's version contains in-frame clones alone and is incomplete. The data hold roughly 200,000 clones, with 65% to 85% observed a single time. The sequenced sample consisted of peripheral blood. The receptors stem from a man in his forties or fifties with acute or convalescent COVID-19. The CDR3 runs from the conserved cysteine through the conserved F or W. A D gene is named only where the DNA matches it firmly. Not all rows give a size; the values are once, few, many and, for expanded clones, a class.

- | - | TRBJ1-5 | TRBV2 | TGTGCCAGCAGTGCGCAGGGTAGACAGCCCCAGCATTTT | CASSAQGRQPQHF
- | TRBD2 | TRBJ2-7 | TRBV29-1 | TGCAGCGTTGCTCAAGCGGGAGTAACCTACGAGCAGTACTTC | CSVAQAGVTYEQYF
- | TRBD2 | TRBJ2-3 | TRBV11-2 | TGTGCCAGCAGTATTCCGGGACTAGCGGTGGGGATAGATACGCAGTATTTT | CASSIPGLAVGIDTQYF
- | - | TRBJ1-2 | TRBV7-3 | TGTGCCAGCAGCCCCTCGCCAGGATCGGTCGATGGCTACACCTTC | CASSPSPGSVDGYTF
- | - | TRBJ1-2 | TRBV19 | TGTGCCAGTAATCACGCGTACTATGGCTACACCTTC | CASNHAYYGYTF
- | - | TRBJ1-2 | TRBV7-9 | TGTGCCAGCAGCCGCGACAGGCGCTATGGCTACACCTTC | CASSRDRRYGYTF
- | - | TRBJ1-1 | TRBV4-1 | TGCGCCAGCAGCCCGCATCTATCCGGGGAAGCTTTCTTT | CASSPHLSGEAFF
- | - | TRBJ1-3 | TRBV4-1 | TGCGCCAGCAGCCAAGATGGGGCGGGGAACACCATATATTTT | CASSQDGAGNTIYF
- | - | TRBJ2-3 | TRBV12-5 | TGTGCTAGTGGTTTAAAGGTAGTGGCCCCCGGAGAAGATACGCAGTATTTT | CASGLKVVAPGEDTQYF
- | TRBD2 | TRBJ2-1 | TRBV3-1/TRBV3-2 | TGTGCCAGCAGCCAGGGACTAGCGGGAAGCCAGTTCTTC | CASSQGLAGSQFF
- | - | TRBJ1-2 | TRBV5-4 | TGTGCCAGCAGCCCAGACGGGAGCAGCGCGTGGGACTATGGCTACACCTTC | CASSPDGSSAWDYGYTF
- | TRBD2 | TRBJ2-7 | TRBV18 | TGTGCCAGCTCACCACTCTCCGGGAGGGCGGGAGAGCAGTACTTC | CASSPLSGRAGEQYF
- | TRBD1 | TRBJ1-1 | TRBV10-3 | TGTGCCACCCGACAGGGGAACACTGAAGCTTTCTTT | CATRQGNTEAFF
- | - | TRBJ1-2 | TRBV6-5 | TGTGCCAGCAGCCCCGGGTCCCCATATGGCTACACCTTC | CASSPGSPYGYTF
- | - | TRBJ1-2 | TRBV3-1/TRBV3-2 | TGTGCCAGCAGCCCCCTCGACAGTTTCGGCTACACCTTC | CASSPLDSFGYTF
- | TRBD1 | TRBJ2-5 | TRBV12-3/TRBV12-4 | TGTGCCAGCAGTTCATCGGGACAGGGAGTCCACTTC | CASSSSGQGVHF
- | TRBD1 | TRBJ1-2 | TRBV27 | TGTGCCAGCAGTACTACGGGACAGGGAGTTGGCTACACCTTC | CASSTTGQGVGYTF
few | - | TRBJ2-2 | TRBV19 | TGTGCCAGTAGGGCAGGCCGGAACACCGGGGAGCTGTTTTTT | CASRAGRNTGELFF
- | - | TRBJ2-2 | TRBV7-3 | TGTGCCAGCAGCTTAAATGCGGGACTTCCCGGGGAGCTGTTTTTT | CASSLNAGLPGELFF
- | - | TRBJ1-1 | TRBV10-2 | TGCGCCAGCAGTAACCGACGGGGGGTGAACACTGAAGCTTTCTTT | CASSNRRGVNTEAFF
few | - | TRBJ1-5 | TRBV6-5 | TGTGCCAGCAGACCTCAGGGGCCTAGCAATCAGCCCCAGCATTTT | CASRPQGPSNQPQHF
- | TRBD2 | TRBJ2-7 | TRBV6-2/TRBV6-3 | TGTGCCAGCAGCCCGCCTCGACTAGCGGGATTTCCCTACGAGCAGTACTTC | CASSPPRLAGFPYEQYF
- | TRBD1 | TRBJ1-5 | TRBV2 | TGTGCCAGCTTGCCCGACAGGGACGATCAGCCCCAGCATTTT | CASLPDRDDQPQHF
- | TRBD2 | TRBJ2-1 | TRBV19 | TGTGCCAGTAGTATAAGGATAGCGGGAGGGCGGGAGGAGCAGTTCTTC | CASSIRIAGGREEQFF
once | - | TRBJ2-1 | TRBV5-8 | TGTGCCAGCAGCTTCCCCAAGCAGTTCTTC | CASSFPKQFF
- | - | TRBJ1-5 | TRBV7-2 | TGTGCCAGCGGTCAGGTGCCCAATCAGCCCCAGCATTTT | CASGQVPNQPQHF
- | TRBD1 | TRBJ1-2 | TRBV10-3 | TGTGCCATCAGTGAGTCGGGGGACAGATCTGGCTACACCTTC | CAISESGDRSGYTF
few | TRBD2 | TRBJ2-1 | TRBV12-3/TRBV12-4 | TGTGCCAGCAGGAGCGGGAGGGCCAATGAGCAGTTCTTC | CASRSGRANEQFF
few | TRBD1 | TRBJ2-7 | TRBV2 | TGTGCCAGCAGGGGGGACAGTCTCTACGAGCAGTACTTC | CASRGDSLYEQYF
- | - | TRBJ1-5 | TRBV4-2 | TGTGCCAGCAGCCAAGATCTATACAGGCTGGGACAGCCCCAGCATTTT | CASSQDLYRLGQPQHF
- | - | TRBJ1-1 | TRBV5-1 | TGCGCCAGCAGCTTGGGACAAAGTGGCACTGAAGCTTTCTTT | CASSLGQSGTEAFF
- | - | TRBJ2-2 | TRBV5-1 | TGCGCCAGCACGGTGGAGTACACCGGGGAGCTGTTTTTT | CASTVEYTGELFF